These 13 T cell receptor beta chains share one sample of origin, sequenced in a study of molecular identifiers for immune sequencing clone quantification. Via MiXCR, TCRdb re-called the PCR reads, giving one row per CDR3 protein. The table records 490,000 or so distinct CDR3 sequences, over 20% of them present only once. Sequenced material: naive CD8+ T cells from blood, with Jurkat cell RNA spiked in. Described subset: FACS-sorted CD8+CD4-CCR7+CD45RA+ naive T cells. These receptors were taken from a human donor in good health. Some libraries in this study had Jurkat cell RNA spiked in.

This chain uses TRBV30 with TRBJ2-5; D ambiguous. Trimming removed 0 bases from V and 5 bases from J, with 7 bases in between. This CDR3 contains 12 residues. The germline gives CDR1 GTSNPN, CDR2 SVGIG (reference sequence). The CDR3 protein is CAWSVRAETQYF. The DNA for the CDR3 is TGTGCCTGGAGTGTACGGGCCGAGACCCAGTACTTC.

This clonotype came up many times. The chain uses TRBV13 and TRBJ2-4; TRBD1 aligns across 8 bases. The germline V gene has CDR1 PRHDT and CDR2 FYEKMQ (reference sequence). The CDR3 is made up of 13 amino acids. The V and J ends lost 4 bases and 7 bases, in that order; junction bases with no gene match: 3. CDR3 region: CASSSGGRNIQYF. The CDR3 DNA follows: TGTGCCAGCAGCTCAGGGGGCAGGAACATTCAGTACTTC.

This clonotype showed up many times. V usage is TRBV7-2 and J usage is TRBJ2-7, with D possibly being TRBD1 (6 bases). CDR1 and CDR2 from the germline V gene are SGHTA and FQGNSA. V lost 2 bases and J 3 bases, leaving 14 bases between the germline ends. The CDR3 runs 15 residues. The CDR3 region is CASSLSGGGFYEQYF. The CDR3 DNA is TGTGCCAGCAGCTTATCTGGGGGCGGCTTCTACGAGCAGTACTTC.

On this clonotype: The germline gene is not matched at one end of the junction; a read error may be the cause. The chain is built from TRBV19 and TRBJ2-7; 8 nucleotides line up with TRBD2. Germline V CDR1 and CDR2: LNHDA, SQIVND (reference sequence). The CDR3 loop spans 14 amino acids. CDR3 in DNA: TGTGCCAGTAGTATTGCCAGCGGGAGTTACGGGCAGTACTTC. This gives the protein CASSIASGSYGQYF.

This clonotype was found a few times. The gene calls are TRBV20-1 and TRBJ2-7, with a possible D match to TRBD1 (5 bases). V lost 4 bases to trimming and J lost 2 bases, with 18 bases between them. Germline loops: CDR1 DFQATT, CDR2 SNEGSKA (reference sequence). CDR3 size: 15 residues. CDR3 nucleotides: TGCAGTGCTACCGACAGTTCTTCCCCTACCTACGAGCAGTACTTC. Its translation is CSATDSSSPTYEQYF.

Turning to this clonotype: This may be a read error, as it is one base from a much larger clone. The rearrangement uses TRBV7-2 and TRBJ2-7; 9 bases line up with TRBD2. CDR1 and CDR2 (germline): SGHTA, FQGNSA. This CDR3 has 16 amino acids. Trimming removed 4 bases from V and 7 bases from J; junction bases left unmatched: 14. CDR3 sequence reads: CASSSGAGGSYNEQYF. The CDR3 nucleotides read TGTGCCAGCAGCTCAGGAGCGGGAGGCTCCTACAATGAGCAGTACTTC. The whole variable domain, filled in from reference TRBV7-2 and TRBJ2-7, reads GAGVSQSPSNKVTEKGKDVELRCDPISGHTALYWYRQSLGQGLEFLIYFQGNSAPDKSGLPSDRFSAERTGGSVSTLTIQRTQQEDSAVYLCASSSGAGGSYNEQYFGPGTRLTVT.

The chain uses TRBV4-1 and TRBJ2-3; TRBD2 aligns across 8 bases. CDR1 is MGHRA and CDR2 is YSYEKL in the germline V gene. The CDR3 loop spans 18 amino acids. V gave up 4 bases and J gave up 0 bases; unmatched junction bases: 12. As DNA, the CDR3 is TGCGCCAGCAGCCGTTCTGTCGGGGGGGGGATTAGCACAGATACGCAGTATTTT. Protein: CASSRSVGGGISTDTQYF.

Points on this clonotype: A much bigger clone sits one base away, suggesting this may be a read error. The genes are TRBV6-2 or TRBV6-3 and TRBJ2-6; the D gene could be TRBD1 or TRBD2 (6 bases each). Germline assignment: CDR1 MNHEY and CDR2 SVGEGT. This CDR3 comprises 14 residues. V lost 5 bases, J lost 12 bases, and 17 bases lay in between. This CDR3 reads CASSPKGGLLVLTF. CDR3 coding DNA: TGTGCCAGCAGTCCAAAAGGGGGGCTACTCGTCCTGACTTTC.

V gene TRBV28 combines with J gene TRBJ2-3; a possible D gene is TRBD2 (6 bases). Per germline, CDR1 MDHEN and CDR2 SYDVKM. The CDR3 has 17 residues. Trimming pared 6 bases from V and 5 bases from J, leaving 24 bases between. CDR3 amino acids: CASSPGPRGLREDTQYF. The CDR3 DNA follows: TGTGCCAGCAGCCCCGGGCCGAGGGGACTGAGGGAAGATACGCAGTATTTT.

The CDR3 DNA sequence: TGTGCCAGCAGCCAGACAGGGGCTGGGGCCAACGTCCTGACTTTC. It is translated as CASSQTGAGANVLTF. The chain is built from TRBV9 and TRBJ2-6; 8 positions agree with TRBD1. V dropped 4 bases and J dropped 2; count of bases not matched to a gene: 2. CDR1 and CDR2 from the germline V gene are SGDLS and YYNGEE. The CDR3 length is 15 residues.

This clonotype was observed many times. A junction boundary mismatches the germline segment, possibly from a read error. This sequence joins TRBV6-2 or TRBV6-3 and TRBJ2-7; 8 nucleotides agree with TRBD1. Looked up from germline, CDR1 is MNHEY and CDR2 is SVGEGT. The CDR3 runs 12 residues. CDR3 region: CASSYQGAQTIF. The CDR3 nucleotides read TGTGCCAGCAGTTACCAGGGGGCCCAAACCATCTTC.

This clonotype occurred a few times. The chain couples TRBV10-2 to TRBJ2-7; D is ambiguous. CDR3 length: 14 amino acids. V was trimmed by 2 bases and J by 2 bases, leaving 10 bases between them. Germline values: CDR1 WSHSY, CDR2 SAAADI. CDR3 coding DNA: TGCGCCAGCAGTGAGGGTCGAGCAGCCTACGAGCAGTACTTC. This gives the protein CASSEGRAAYEQYF.

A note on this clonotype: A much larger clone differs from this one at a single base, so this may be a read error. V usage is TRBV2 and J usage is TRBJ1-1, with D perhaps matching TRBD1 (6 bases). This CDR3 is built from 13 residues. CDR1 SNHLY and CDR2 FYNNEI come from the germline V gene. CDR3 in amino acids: CTSSTDRNTEAFF. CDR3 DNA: TGTACCAGCAGCACGGACAGGAACACTGAAGCTTTCTTT.